A selection of T cell receptor beta chains follows, all from one sample in a study of T cell responses to AZD1222 COVID-19 vaccine. Generated by immunoSEQ multiplex PCR, the TCRdb table keeps only in-frame clones and is missing some. Among over 70,000 clones listed, approximately 89% were seen once. This material consisted of peripheral blood, taken 28 days after the second AZD1222 dose. These receptors came from an adult who received the AZD1222 COVID-19 vaccine. CDR3s include the opening cysteine and the closing phenylalanine or tryptophan. Some rows have no size entry. The others give once, few or many, or a class for an expanded clone.

j_call,v_call,cdr3_length,clone_size,cdr3_aa
TRBJ2-3,TRBV28,16,NA,CASSLTSGGFTDTQYF
TRBJ2-7,TRBV9,15,NA,CASSVAGVPLYEQYF
TRBJ1-1,TRBV5-5,17,NA,CASSPLSPGPRGTEAFF
TRBJ2-1,TRBV27,16,NA,CASSSPDRRVYNEQFF
TRBJ1-1,TRBV2,14,NA,CASTDRGGTAKAFF
TRBJ2-3,TRBV5-4,15,NA,CASSLVKGGTDTQYF
TRBJ1-5,TRBV19,16,NA,CASSLRGDGGNQPQHF
TRBJ1-1,TRBV20-1,13,NA,CSASRQGRTEAFF
TRBJ2-7,TRBV5-4,14,NA,CASSSSGGRYEQYF
TRBJ1-2,TRBV6-5,14,few,CASSYSSGVDGYTF
TRBJ2-1,TRBV7-3,15,NA,CASSLTGQVYNEQFF
TRBJ1-2,TRBV7-2,14,once,CASSPPDSLYGYTF
TRBJ1-2,TRBV7-2,16,NA,CASSRHDEASDYGYTF
TRBJ1-4,TRBV18,17,NA,CASSPGPGIATNEKLFF
TRBJ2-1,TRBV7-9,14,NA,CAGAGISSYNEQFF
TRBJ2-1,TRBV7-2,17,few,CASSLRFGTSGSNEQFF
TRBJ2-5,TRBV14,15,NA,CASSQGVLYRETQYF
TRBJ2-7,TRBV28,13,NA,CASRRGGQDEQYF
TRBJ1-6,TRBV6-1,16,NA,CASSERQGIFGSPLHF
TRBJ2-3,TRBV5-1,15,NA,CASSLTLGRTDTQYF
TRBJ2-1,TRBV5-1,15,few,CASSLGTSGSREQFF
TRBJ2-3,TRBV2,17,NA,CASSELGLAGPTDTQYF
TRBJ1-1,TRBV5-1,15,NA,CASSLQSGTGGGAFF
TRBJ1-1,TRBV6-5,13,NA,CASSPDPNTEAFF
TRBJ1-4,TRBV28,13,NA,CASSAGPPEKLFF
TRBJ1-2,TRBV24-1,13,once,CATSAGPQGGYTF
TRBJ2-2,TRBV7-3,16,NA,CASSQHSGGRTGELFF
TRBJ1-4,TRBV19,15,NA,CASSIRASTNEKLFF
TRBJ1-6,TRBV25-1,17,NA,CASSGMGGSSYNSPLHF
TRBJ1-2,TRBV18,15,NA,CASSPIQGARNGYTF
TRBJ2-1,TRBV7-8,15,NA,CASSLAAQREGREFF